This record concerns one TCR beta chain sequence. At the DNA level, this CDR3 is encoded by other sequences in the same sample as well. This sample stems from a study of blood T cell repertoires in COVID-19. J was trimmed by 3 bases and V by 5 bases; bases with no gene match: 7. The CDR3 covers 15 residues. Germline CDR1 and CDR2: MNHEY and SVGEGT. The table came from immunoSEQ multiplex PCR; TCRdb's copy has only in-frame clones and leaves some out. The sample records roughly 220,000 clones, 84% being singletons. The sample taken for sequencing was peripheral blood. V is TRBV6-2 or TRBV6-3 and J is TRBJ2-7, with 10 nucleotides matching TRBD2. This TCR came from a man in his thirties or forties with active or convalescent COVID-19. In nucleotides, the CDR3 is TGTGCCAGCAGTACAGGAAGCGGGGGGGGCTACGAGCAGTACTTC. This translates into CASSTGSGGGYEQYF.